The 24 T cell receptor beta chains given below trace back to one sample, sequenced in a study of identical twins (dated by TCRdb to between 2015 and 2016). Library preparation used 5' RACE. Sequencing relied on an Illumina HiSeq 2000. The public sequencing data were trimmed at Q25 with fastp and processed into clonotypes with MiXCR by TCRdb, which kept only in-frame beta chains. Duplicate CDR3 protein sequences are folded into a single record with the most common DNA and genes. A total of under 900,000 distinct CDR3 sequences appear in this sample, around a sixth of them only once. The ten largest clones add up to around 13% of the sample. A further study also used this sample, focusing on T cells expressing NK-cell markers.

Sequenced input: PBMCs. These receptors came from a woman under 30 in good health.

The table lists this clonotype with a few counts. The V gene is TRBV7-9, the J gene TRBJ2-7, with a weak D call TRBD1 (6 bases). This CDR3 has 14 residues. Trimming shortened V by 3 bases and J by 2 bases, and 11 bases separated the two germline ends. Germline CDR1 reads SEHNR; CDR2 reads FQNEAQ (reference sequence). The CDR3 bases are TGTGCCAGCAGCTTCACAGGGCAGACCTACGAGCAGTACTTC. This codes for CASSFTGQTYEQYF.

The genes are TRBV10-3 and TRBJ1-1, with TRBD1 as a possible D gene (5 bases). V was shortened by 11 bases and J by 0 bases, with 13 bases between the two germline ends. This CDR3 is built from 13 residues. Germline CDR1 is ENHRY and CDR2 is SYGVKD. DNA of the CDR3: TGTGCCTCCGGGGCATTCCTGAACACTGAAGCTTTCTTT. It is translated as CASGAFLNTEAFF.

This clonotype was observed a handful of times. The chain couples TRBV7-2 to TRBJ2-1, with D unresolved. Germline-derived CDR1 and CDR2 are SGHTA and FQGNSA. The V gene lost 4 bases and the J gene lost 2 bases, with 6 bases spanning the gap. The CDR3 is made up of 13 amino acids. In nucleotides, the CDR3 is TGTGCCAGCAGCTCCGACACCTACAATGAGCAGTTCTTC. This codes for CASSSDTYNEQFF.

V usage is TRBV27 and J usage is TRBJ2-7; 11 positions agree with TRBD2. CDR3 length: 15 amino acids. CDR1 is MNHEY and CDR2 is SMNVEV in the germline V gene (reference sequence). Germline trimming cut 5 bases from V and 2 bases from J; bases unmatched to any gene: 5. In nucleotides, the CDR3 is TGTGCCAGCAGTGACGGACTAGCGGGCCCCTACGAGCAGTACTTC. It encodes CASSDGLAGPYEQYF.

The genes are TRBV10-3 and TRBJ2-3; D is possibly TRBD1 (5 bases). The CDR3 spans 15 residues. V was shortened by 10 bases and J by 1 base, with 18 bases between the two germline ends. In germline, CDR1 is ENHRY, CDR2 SYGVKD. CDR3 region: CATGDPGMGTDTQYF. The DNA of the CDR3 is TGTGCCACCGGCGACCCAGGGATGGGCACAGATACGCAGTATTTT.

The chain carries TRBV5-1 and TRBJ1-1, with TRBD1 matching over 10 bases. V lost 3 bases and J lost 3; bases outside the gene matches: 5. Germline CDR1 and CDR2: SGHRS and YFSETQ. The CDR3 has 15 amino acids. The DNA of the CDR3 is TGCGCCAGCAGCTGGGGACAGGGGTCGGACACTGAAGCTTTCTTT. Translating gives CASSWGQGSDTEAFF.

The rearrangement links TRBV24-1 to TRBJ2-5; no firm D call. The CDR3 sequence is 13 residues long. Trimming removed 5 bases from V and 4 bases from J, with 10 bases in between. CDR1 is KGHDR, CDR2 SFDVKD, per germline. The CDR3: CATSGKGGETQYF. The CDR3 DNA sequence: TGTGCCACCAGTGGTAAGGGCGGAGAGACCCAGTACTTC.

The rearrangement joins TRBV6-5 to TRBJ2-7; 9 nucleotides match TRBD2. V was pared by 6 bases and J by 7 bases, with 7 bases of the junction left unmatched. Germline CDR1 MNHEY, CDR2 SVGAGI. The CDR3 totals 13 residues. The CDR3: CASRLAGVREQYF. CDR3 nucleotide sequence: TGTGCCAGCAGATTAGCGGGAGTAAGGGAGCAGTACTTC.

CDR3 protein: CASSPDRAGSQKLFF. CDR3 DNA sequence: TGTGCCAGCAGTCCCGACAGGGCCGGATCACAAAAACTGTTTTTT. The chain is built from TRBV12-3 or TRBV12-4 and TRBJ1-4; TRBD1 agrees at 7 bases. This CDR3 has 15 residues. V dropped 5 bases and J dropped 9; count of bases not matched to a gene: 12.

This clonotype was counted a few times. This chain connects TRBV10-3 to TRBJ2-3; 7 positions agree with TRBD2. Germline CDR1 reads ENHRY; CDR2 reads SYGVKD. The CDR3 loop spans 14 amino acids. The junction had 6 bases not matched to a gene; V was cut back by 7 bases and J by 2 bases. CDR3 sequence: CAIKGGMNTDTQYF. The CDR3 DNA reads TGTGCCATCAAGGGAGGGATGAACACAGATACGCAGTATTTT.

V is TRBV7-2 and J is TRBJ2-1; 11 bases are a match to TRBD2. Germline CDR1 and CDR2: SGHTA and FQGNSA. The V gene end was trimmed by 2 bases and the J gene end by 6 bases; junction bases not matched to a gene: 3. The CDR3 is made up of 15 amino acids. The CDR3 is CASSLRLAGSNEQFF. The CDR3 DNA reads as TGTGCCAGCAGCTTAAGACTAGCGGGATCCAATGAGCAGTTCTTC.

V gene TRBV10-3 combines with J gene TRBJ2-1; D is unresolved. Germline V lookup: CDR1 ENHRY, CDR2 SYGVKD. The CDR3 spans 15 residues. The ends were cut back, 4 bases at V and 0 bases at J, with 10 bases in the middle. CDR3 residues: CAISVTQLSYNEQFF. The CDR3 nucleotides read TGTGCCATCAGTGTAACGCAGCTCTCCTACAATGAGCAGTTCTTC.

The CDR3 here is CAAGSNRLMAGELFF. As DNA, the CDR3 is TGTGCCGCCGGATCCAACAGGTTAATGGCCGGGGAGCTGTTTTTT. V and J are TRBV10-3 and TRBJ2-2; D is possibly TRBD1 (5 bases). Germline CDR1 ENHRY, CDR2 SYGVKD. Trimming took 11 bases from V and 6 from J, leaving 22 bases between them. The CDR3 has 15 amino acids.

This clonotype appeared a few times. This rearrangement joins TRBV27 to TRBJ2-7; TRBD2 aligns across 7 bases. This CDR3 region has 11 residues. Trimming cost V 8 bases and J 4 bases; bases outside gene matches: 2. Looked up from germline, CDR1 is MNHEY and CDR2 is SMNVEV (reference sequence). CDR3 residues: CASLGGYEQYF. The CDR3 DNA reads as TGTGCCAGCCTCGGGGGGTACGAGCAGTACTTC.

The chain joins TRBV5-5 to TRBJ2-1; 10 positions match TRBD2. This CDR3 region has 16 residues. CDR1 and CDR2 from the germline V gene are SGHKS and YYEKEE (reference sequence). The trim removed 4 bases at V and 8 bases at J, leaving 12 bases unmatched. CDR3 loop: CASSLEAGGMNHEQFF. CDR3 in DNA: TGTGCCAGCAGCCTCGAAGCGGGAGGGATGAACCATGAGCAGTTCTTC.

The gene calls are TRBV10-3 and TRBJ2-1, with D maybe TRBD2 (5 bases). The length of the CDR3 is 13 residues. Germline loops: CDR1 ENHRY, CDR2 SYGVKD. Trimming cost V 4 bases and J 4 bases, with 8 bases left between them. CDR3 DNA: TGTGCCATCAGTGGGACTGGATACAATGAGCAGTTCTTC. It yields the protein CAISGTGYNEQFF.

This clonotype was seen more than once but under ten times. V and J are TRBV6-1 and TRBJ2-4, with D uncertain. The CDR3 is 15 amino acids. CDR1 is MNHNS and CDR2 is SASEGT in the germline V gene. Trimming pared 6 bases from V and 6 bases from J, leaving 18 bases between. CDR3: CASREMSGPPNIQYF. The CDR3 DNA is TGTGCCAGCAGAGAGATGTCCGGACCTCCAAACATTCAGTACTTC.

This clonotype was observed a single time. This chain links TRBV7-2 with TRBJ2-5, with D possibly being TRBD1 (6 bases). The CDR3 is made up of 13 amino acids. With 5 bases removed from V and 3 bases from J, the gap between germline ends came to 10 bases. CDR1 SGHTA and CDR2 FQGNSA come from the germline V gene. The CDR3 DNA sequence: TGTGCCAGCAGCGCATGGACAGAAGAGACCCAGTACTTC. Encoded protein: CASSAWTEETQYF.

In its sample, this clonotype was seen many times. The V and J genes are TRBV5-6 and TRBJ2-3; D is unclear. Trimming took off 2 bases at V and 2 bases at J, with 15 bases between the two ends. Germline V gene lookup returns CDR1 SGHDT and CDR2 YYEEEE. The CDR3 length is 16 residues. The CDR3 reads CASSFDGRSSTDTQYF. DNA of the CDR3: TGTGCCAGCAGCTTCGATGGGCGATCCTCCACAGATACGCAGTATTTT.

V usage is TRBV10-3 and J usage is TRBJ2-3, with D possibly being TRBD1 or TRBD2 (5 bases each). Germline V gives CDR1 ENHRY, CDR2 SYGVKD. Trimming cost V 0 bases and J 1 base, with 11 bases left between them. CDR3 length equals 16 residues. For the CDR3, the DNA is TGTGCCATCAGTGAGTCGTCCCTGGGGGGCACAGATACGCAGTATTTT. Amino acid sequence: CAISESSLGGTDTQYF.

This clonotype was seen at least ten times. The gene calls are TRBV20-1 and TRBJ2-1; no firm D call. Per the germline V gene, CDR1 is DFQATT and CDR2 is SNEGSKA (reference sequence). The CDR3 is 15 residues long. V was trimmed by 0 bases and J by 10 bases, leaving 19 bases between them. For the CDR3, the DNA is TGCAGTGCTAGAGATCACTCCCAATTTTCTCGGGAGCAGTTCTTC. Translated, it gives CSARDHSQFSREQFF.

This clonotype was observed a few times. The chain is built from TRBV25-1 and TRBJ1-1; D is possibly TRBD1 (5 bases). Germline CDR1 and CDR2: MGHDK and SYGVNS. CDR3 size: 13 residues. Between the trimmed V and J ends, which lost 4 bases and 4 bases, there was a span of 10 bases. CDR3 residues: CASSVRGGTEAFF. The CDR3, as DNA: TGTGCCAGCAGTGTGCGGGGGGGCACTGAAGCTTTCTTT.

This clonotype was observed a handful of times. The chain combines TRBV10-3 with TRBJ1-4; 7 bases line up with TRBD1. The V and J ends lost 2 bases and 10 bases, in that order; junction bases with no gene match: 4. Germline CDR1 reads ENHRY; CDR2 reads SYGVKD. This CDR3 spans 13 amino acids. The CDR3 DNA follows: TGTGCCATCAGTGAGACAGGGGACGGAAAACTGTTTTTT. Its translation is CAISETGDGKLFF.

This chain links TRBV5-1 with TRBJ2-3; possible D gene TRBD2, 6 bases. The germline V gene encodes CDR1 SGHRS and CDR2 YFSETQ. Trimming pared 3 bases from V and 0 bases from J, leaving 14 bases between. The CDR3 totals 16 residues. DNA for the CDR3: TGCGCCAGCAGCTCCTACTTGGCGGGGAGCACAGATACGCAGTATTTT. Amino acids: CASSSYLAGSTDTQYF. Looking up the rest from reference TRBV5-1 and TRBJ2-3 gives the full variable domain: KAGVTQTPRYLIKTRGQQVTLSCSPISGHRSVSWYQQTPGQGLQFLFEYFSETQRNKGNFPGRFSGRQFSNSRSEMNVSTLELGDSALYLCASSSYLAGSTDTQYFGPGTRLTVL.